This TCR beta chain emerged from a study of type 1 and type 2 diabetes patients. The study, taken as a whole, reports: Type 2 diabetes and control V and J usage correlated highly, around 0.97.

With respect to this clonotype: Its specificity is unknown.

PCR was run on genomic DNA. The TCR beta CDR3 region was amplified using 30 forward and 13 reverse primers. In TCRdb, the multiplex PCR reads were re-called with MiXCR into one record per CDR3 protein. This sample has more than 250,000 distinct CDR3 sequences, with around 47% found just once. The CDR3 totals 14 residues. Germline V CDR1 and CDR2: LNHDA, SQIVND (reference sequence). V was clipped by 1 base and J by 1 base, with 8 bases between them. Source material: peripheral blood mononuclear cells (PBMCs). The source is a man younger than 35 with type 2 diabetes. The rearrangement joins TRBV19 to TRBJ2-7; D call uncertain. This CDR3 reads CASSIGTHSYEQYF. The CDR3 DNA is TGTGCCAGTAGTATAGGAACTCATTCCTACGAGCAGTACTTC.